This T cell receptor beta chain comes out of a study of blood T cell repertoires in COVID-19. Whole-study context: PBMCs, B-cell-depleted T cells, or T cells provided the cDNA or gDNA that made up the material.

Germline trimming cut 0 bases from V and 7 bases from J; bases unmatched to any gene: 7. Germline V gives CDR1 LGHDT, CDR2 YNNKEL (reference sequence). The CDR3 has 16 residues. TCRdb's copy holds only in-frame clones and misses some; the assay was immunoSEQ multiplex PCR. The sample lists approximately 210,000 clones; around 90% were seen once. This TCR came from a man between 65 and 85 years old with acute or convalescent COVID-19. The chain recombines TRBV3-1 (or the pseudogene TRBV3-2) with TRBJ2-1, with TRBD2 identical over 9 bases. The sample consisted of peripheral blood. This CDR3 reads CASSQDSSLAGNEQFF. The CDR3 DNA follows: TGTGCCAGCAGCCAAGATTCTAGTCTAGCGGGAAATGAGCAGTTCTTC.